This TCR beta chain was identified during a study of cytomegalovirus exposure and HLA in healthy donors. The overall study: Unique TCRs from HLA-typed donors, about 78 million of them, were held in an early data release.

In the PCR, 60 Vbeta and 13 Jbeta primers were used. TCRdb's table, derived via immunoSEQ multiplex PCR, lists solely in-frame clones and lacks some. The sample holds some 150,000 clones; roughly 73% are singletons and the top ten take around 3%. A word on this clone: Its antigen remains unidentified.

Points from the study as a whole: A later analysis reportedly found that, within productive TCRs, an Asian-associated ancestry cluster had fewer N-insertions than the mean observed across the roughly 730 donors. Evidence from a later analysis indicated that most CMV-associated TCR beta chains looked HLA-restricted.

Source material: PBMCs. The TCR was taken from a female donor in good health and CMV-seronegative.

CDR3 sequence: CASSLGPGTGIANTGELFF. The CDR3 coding sequence is TGTGCCAGCAGCTTAGGCCCCGGGACAGGAATAGCGAACACCGGGGAGCTGTTTTTT. This chain connects TRBV7-8 to TRBJ2-2; TRBD1 aligns across 8 bases. CDR3 length: 19 residues. Germline V CDR1 and CDR2: SGHVS, FQNEAQ. Trimming cost V 1 base and J 0 bases; bases outside gene matches: 10.